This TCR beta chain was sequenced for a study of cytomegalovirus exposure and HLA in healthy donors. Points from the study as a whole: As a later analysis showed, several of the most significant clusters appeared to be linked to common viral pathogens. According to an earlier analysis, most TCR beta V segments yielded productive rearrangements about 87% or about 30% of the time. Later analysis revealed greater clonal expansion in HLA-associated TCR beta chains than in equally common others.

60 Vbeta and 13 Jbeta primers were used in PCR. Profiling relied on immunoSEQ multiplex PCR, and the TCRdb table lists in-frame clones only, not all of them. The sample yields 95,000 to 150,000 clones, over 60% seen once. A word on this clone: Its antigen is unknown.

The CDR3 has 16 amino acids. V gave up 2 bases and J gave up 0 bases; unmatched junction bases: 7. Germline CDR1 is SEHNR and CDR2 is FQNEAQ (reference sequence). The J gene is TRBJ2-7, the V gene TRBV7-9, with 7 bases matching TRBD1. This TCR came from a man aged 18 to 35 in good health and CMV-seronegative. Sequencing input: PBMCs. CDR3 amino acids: CASSLTGTALSYEQYF. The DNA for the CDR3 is TGTGCCAGCAGCTTAACCGGGACAGCCCTCTCCTACGAGCAGTACTTC.